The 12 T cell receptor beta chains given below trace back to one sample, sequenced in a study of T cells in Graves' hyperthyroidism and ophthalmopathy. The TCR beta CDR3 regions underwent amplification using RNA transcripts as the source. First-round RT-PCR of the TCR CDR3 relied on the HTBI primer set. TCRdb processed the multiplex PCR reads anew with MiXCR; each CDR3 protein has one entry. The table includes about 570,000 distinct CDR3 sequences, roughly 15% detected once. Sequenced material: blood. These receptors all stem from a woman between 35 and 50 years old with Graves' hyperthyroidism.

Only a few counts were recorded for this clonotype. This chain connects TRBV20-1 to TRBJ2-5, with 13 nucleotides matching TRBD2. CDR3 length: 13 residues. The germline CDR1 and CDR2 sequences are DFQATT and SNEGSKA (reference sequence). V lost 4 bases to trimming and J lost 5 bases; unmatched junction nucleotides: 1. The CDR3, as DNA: TGCAGTGCTATACTAGCGGGAGGGGAGACCCAGTACTTC. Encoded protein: CSAILAGGETQYF.

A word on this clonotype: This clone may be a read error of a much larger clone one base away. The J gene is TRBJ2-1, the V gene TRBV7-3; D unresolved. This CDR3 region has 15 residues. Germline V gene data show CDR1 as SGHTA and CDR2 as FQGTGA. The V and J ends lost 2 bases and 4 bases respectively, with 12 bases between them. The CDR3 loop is CASSLGENFYNEQFF. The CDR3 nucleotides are TGTGCCAGCAGCTTAGGCGAAAATTTTTACAATGAGCAGTTCTTC.

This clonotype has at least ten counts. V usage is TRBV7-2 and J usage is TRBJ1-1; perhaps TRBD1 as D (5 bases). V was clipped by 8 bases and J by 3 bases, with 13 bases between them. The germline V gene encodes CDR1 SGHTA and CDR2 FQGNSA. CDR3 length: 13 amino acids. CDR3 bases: TGTGCCAGCTCACTTTTAGGGGACACTGAAGCTTTCTTT. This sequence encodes CASSLLGDTEAFF.

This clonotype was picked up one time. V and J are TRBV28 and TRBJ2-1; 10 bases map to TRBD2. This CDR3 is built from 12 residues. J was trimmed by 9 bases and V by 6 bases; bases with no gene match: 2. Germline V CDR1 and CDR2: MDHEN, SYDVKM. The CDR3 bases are TGTGCCAGCAGGGCTAGCGGGGGTGAGCAGTTCTTC. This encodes CASRASGGEQFF. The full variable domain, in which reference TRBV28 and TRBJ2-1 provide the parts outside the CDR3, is DVKVTQSSRYLVKRTGEKVFLECVQDMDHENMFWYRQDPGLGLRLIYFSYDVKMKEKGDIPEGYSVSREKKERFSLILESASTNQTSMYLCASRASGGEQFFGPGTRLTVL.

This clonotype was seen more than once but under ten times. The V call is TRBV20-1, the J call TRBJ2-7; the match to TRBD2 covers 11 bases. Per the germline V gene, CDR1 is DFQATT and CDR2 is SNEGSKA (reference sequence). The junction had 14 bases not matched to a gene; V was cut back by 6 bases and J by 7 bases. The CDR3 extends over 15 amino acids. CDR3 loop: CSASILAGGVGEQYF. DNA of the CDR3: TGCAGTGCCTCCATTCTAGCGGGGGGAGTGGGGGAGCAGTACTTC.

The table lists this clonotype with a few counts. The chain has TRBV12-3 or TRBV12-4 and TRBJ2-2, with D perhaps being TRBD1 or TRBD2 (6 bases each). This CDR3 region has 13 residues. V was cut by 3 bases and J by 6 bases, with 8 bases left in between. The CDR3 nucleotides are TGTGCCAGCAGTTTCGGGGGCTCCGGGGAGCTGTTTTTT. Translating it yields CASSFGGSGELFF.

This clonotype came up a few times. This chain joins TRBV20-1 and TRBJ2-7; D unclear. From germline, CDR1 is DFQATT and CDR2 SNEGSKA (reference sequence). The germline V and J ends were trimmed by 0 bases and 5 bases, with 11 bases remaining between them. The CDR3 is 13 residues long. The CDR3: CSARDSQINEQYF. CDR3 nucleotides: TGCAGTGCTAGAGATTCACAGATCAACGAGCAGTACTTC.

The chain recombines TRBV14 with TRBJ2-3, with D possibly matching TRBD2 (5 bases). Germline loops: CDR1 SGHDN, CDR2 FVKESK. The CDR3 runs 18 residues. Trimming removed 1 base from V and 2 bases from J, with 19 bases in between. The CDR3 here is CASSQGRGTQFNTDTQYF. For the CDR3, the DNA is TGTGCCAGCAGCCAAGGTCGGGGAACCCAATTCAACACAGATACGCAGTATTTT.

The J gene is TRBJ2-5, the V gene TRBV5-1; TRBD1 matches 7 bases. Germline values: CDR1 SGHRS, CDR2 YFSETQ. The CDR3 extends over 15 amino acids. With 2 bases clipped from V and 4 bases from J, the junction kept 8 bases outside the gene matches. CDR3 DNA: TGCGCCAGCAGCTTAGGCCGACAGGGTGGAGAGACCCAGTACTTC. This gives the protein CASSLGRQGGETQYF.

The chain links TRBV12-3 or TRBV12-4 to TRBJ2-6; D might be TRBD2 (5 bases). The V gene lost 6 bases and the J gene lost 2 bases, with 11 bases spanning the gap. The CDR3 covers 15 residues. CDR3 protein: CASSGERAGANVLTF. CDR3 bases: TGTGCCAGCAGCGGGGAGAGGGCTGGGGCCAACGTCCTGACTTTC.

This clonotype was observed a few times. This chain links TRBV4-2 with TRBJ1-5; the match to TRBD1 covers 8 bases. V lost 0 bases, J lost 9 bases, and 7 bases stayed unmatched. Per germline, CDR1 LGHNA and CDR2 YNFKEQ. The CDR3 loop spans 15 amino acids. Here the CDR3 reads CASSQDTGGTMPQHF. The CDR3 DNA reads TGTGCCAGCAGCCAAGACACAGGGGGGACCATGCCCCAGCATTTT.

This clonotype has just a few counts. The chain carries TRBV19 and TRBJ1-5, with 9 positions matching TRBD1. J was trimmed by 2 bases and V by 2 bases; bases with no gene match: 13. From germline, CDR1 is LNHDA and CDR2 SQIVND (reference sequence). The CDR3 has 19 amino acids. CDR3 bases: TGTGCCAGTAGTATAACAGGGGGCGCCCGAATTGGTCGCAATCAGCCCCAGCATTTT. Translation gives CASSITGGARIGRNQPQHF. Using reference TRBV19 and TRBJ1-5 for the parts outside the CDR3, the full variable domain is DGGITQSPKYLFRKEGQNVTLSCEQNLNHDAMYWYRQDPGQGLRLIYYSQIVNDFQKGDIAEGYSVSREKKESFPLTVTSAQKNPTAFYLCASSITGGARIGRNQPQHFGDGTRLSIL.